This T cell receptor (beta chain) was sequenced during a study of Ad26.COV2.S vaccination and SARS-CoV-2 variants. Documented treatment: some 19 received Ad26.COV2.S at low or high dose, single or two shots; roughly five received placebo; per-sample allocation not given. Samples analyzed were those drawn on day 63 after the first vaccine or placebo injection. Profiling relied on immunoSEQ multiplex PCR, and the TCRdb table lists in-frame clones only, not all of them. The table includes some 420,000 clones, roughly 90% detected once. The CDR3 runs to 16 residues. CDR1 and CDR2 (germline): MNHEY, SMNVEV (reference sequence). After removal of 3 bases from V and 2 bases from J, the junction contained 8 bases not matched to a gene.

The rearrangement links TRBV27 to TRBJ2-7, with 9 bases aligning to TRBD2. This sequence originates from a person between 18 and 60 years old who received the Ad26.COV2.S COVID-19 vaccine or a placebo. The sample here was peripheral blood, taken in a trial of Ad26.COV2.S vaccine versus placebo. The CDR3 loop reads CASSLSSGDLTYEQYF. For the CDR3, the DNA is TGTGCCAGCAGTTTGTCTAGCGGGGATCTTACCTACGAGCAGTACTTC.